This TCR beta chain was found in a study of T cell responses to AZD1222 COVID-19 vaccine. Data came from immunoSEQ multiplex PCR; TCRdb stores just in-frame clones and leaves some out. Among 100,000 to 120,000 clones listed, approximately 90% were seen once. Losses at the gene ends were 4 bases for V and 2 bases for J; bases not matched to a gene: 1. Germline V gene lookup returns CDR1 SGHNT and CDR2 YYREEE (reference sequence). CDR3 length: 13 amino acids. Whole-study findings and limits: The donor group comprised mostly white British people and more females; the analysis possibly underestimated clonal diversity. The number of AZD1222 recipients seropositive at baseline was only five to seven. Spike-specific TCRs gained breadth and depth after people received two AZD1222 doses.

A remark on this clone: Its specificity is unknown.

This chain links TRBV5-4 with TRBJ2-5; 8 bases align to TRBD2. The source material was peripheral blood, sampled on day 0 of MenACWY control vaccination. The receptor was isolated from an adult in good health. CDR3 residues: CASSRGGQETQYF. The CDR3 DNA reads as TGTGCCAGCAGCCGGGGGGGTCAAGAGACCCAGTACTTC.